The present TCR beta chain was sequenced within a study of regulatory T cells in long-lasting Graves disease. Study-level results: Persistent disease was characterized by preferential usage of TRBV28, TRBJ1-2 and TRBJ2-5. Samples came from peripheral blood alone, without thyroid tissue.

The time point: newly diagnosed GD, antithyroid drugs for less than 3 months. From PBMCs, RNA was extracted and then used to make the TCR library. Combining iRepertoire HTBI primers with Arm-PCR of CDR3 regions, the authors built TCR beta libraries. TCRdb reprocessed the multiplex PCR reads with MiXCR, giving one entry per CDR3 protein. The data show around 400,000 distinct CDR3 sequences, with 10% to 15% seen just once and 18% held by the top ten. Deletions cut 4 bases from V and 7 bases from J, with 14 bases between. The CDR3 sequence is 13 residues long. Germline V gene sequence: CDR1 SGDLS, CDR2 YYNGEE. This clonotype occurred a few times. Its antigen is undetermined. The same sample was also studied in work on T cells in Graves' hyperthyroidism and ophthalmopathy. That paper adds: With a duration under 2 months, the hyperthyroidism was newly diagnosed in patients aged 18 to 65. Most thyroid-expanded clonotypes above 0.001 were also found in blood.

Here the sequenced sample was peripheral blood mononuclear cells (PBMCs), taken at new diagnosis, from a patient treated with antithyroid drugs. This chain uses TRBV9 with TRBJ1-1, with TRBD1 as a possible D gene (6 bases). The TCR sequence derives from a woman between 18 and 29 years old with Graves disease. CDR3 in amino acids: CASSLTGLGEAFF. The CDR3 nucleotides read TGTGCCAGCAGCCTCACAGGGTTGGGTGAAGCTTTCTTT.